This T cell receptor (beta chain) was sequenced in a study of cytomegalovirus exposure and HLA in healthy donors. Turning to the study itself: An earlier analysis identified 120 million or so unique TCR beta sequences in 170 million or so T cells.

Study findings and constraints: Across donors, sequencing depth was assumed by presence/absence analyses to be roughly uniform. Follow-up analysis later connected one missense variant in DCLRE1C with trimming of TCR beta V- and J-genes.

With regard to this clone: Its antigen remains unknown.

Germline CDR1 and CDR2: SGHRS and YFSETQ. Deletions cut 4 bases from V and 4 bases from J, with 11 bases between. The CDR3 contains 13 residues. PCR involved 60 Vbeta and 13 Jbeta primers. The data were produced by immunoSEQ multiplex PCR, yet TCRdb's version contains in-frame clones alone and is incomplete. This sample has over 150,000 clones, with about three quarters found just once. Sequencing was carried out using PBMCs. This chain links TRBV5-1 with TRBJ1-1; D is unresolved. The sequence was collected from a middle-aged woman in good health and CMV-seropositive. CDR3 sequence reads: CASSPPGGTEAFF. DNA for the CDR3: TGCGCCAGCAGCCCCCCCGGCGGCACTGAAGCTTTCTTT. Based on the CDR3 plus reference TRBV5-1 and TRBJ1-1, the full variable domain is KAGVTQTPRYLIKTRGQQVTLSCSPISGHRSVSWYQQTPGQGLQFLFEYFSETQRNKGNFPGRFSGRQFSNSRSEMNVSTLELGDSALYLCASSPPGGTEAFFGQGTRLTVV.